What follows is one TCR beta chain and its context. Assay: immunoSEQ multiplex PCR; the TCRdb copy retains only in-frame clones and omits some. The profile shows some 250,000 clones, roughly nine tenths of them singletons. This specimen belongs to a study of blood T cell repertoires in COVID-19. Per the germline V gene, CDR1 is MDHEN and CDR2 is SYDVKM. J was trimmed by 4 bases and V by 6 bases; bases with no gene match: 3. This CDR3 has 13 amino acids. The clonotype comes from a man aged 55 to 70 with acute or convalescent COVID-19. The sample taken for sequencing was peripheral blood. The rearrangement uses TRBV28 and TRBJ2-7, with 10 nucleotides matching TRBD2. The CDR3 bases are TGTGCCAGCAGAAATAGCGGGAGGTACGAGCAGTACTTC. This encodes CASRNSGRYEQYF.